The 10 T cell receptor beta chains presented below share a single source sample, sequenced in a study of Graves' ophthalmopathy and Graves' hyperthyroidism. The authors amplified TCR beta CDR3 regions from RNA transcripts. A first-round RT-PCR used HTBI primers, followed by a second-round multiplex PCR. TCRdb passed the multiplex PCR reads through MiXCR, listing each CDR3 protein once. The sample shows more than 1,000,000 distinct CDR3 sequences, about two fifths of them seen only once. The sample was peripheral blood or thyroid tissue (not recorded which). All receptors derive from an adult man with Graves' hyperthyroidism.

This clonotype has more than one count but fewer than ten. The CDR3 loop reads CASSMGRELRLETQYF. The CDR3 coding sequence is TGTGCCAGTAGTATGGGGCGGGAGCTTCGATTGGAGACCCAGTACTTC. The chain carries TRBV19 and TRBJ2-5; 7 bases map to TRBD2. The ends lost 3 bases at V and 5 bases at J; junction bases unmatched: 12. CDR1 and CDR2 (germline): LNHDA, SQIVND (reference sequence). This CDR3 has 16 amino acids.

Note on this clonotype: A single base separates this from a much larger clone, so it may be a read error. V and J are TRBV20-1 and TRBJ2-7; D unclear. The V and J ends lost 5 bases and 0 bases respectively, with 8 bases between them. CDR3 size: 12 residues. Germline V gene data show CDR1 as DFQATT and CDR2 as SNEGSKA (reference sequence). CDR3 DNA sequence: TGCAGTGCTGGAGTAGGCTCCTACGAGCAGTACTTC. Protein: CSAGVGSYEQYF.

V gene TRBV7-2 combines with J gene TRBJ2-7; D tentatively fits TRBD1 or TRBD2 (5 bases each). V was clipped by 11 bases and J by 3 bases, with 20 bases between them. The germline V gene has CDR1 SGHTA and CDR2 FQGNSA. CDR3 size: 14 residues. The CDR3 nucleotides read TGTGCCGAGCAGCTCAGCCGGGACCTCTACGAGCAGTACTTC. Translation: CAEQLSRDLYEQYF.

The chain couples TRBV7-4 to TRBJ2-3, with TRBD2 identical over 8 bases. Germline V gene data show CDR1 as SGHVT and CDR2 as SQSDAQ. The V segment lost 1 base and the J segment 4 bases; nucleotides outside the gene matches: 10. The CDR3 spans 17 residues. The CDR3 coding sequence is TGTGCCAGCAGCTTAGATCCGGCTAGCGGGTCGGCAGATACGCAGTATTTT. Protein product: CASSLDPASGSADTQYF.

This clonotype was seen at least ten times. The rearrangement uses TRBV5-8 and TRBJ1-6, with D perhaps matching TRBD1 (6 bases). V lost 3 bases, J lost 9 bases, and 13 bases lay in between. Germline V gene sequence: CDR1 SGHTS, CDR2 YDEGEE. The CDR3 is 14 amino acids. The CDR3 region has the DNA TGTGCCAGCAGCTCCGGGACATCGGGTTCACCCCTCCACTTT. Translating gives CASSSGTSGSPLHF.

This clonotype was seen repeatedly, ten times or more. This chain connects TRBV29-1 to TRBJ1-3; D is unclear. V was cut by 1 base and J by 3 bases, with 4 bases left in between. This CDR3 region has 12 residues. From germline, CDR1 is SQVTM and CDR2 ANQGSEA. The CDR3 DNA reads as TGCAGCGTTGAAGGCCTTGGAAACACCATATATTTT. Translating it yields CSVEGLGNTIYF.

At least ten counts were recorded for this clonotype. This sequence joins TRBV29-1 and TRBJ2-7; TRBD1 or TRBD2 may be the D gene (7 bases each). This CDR3 has 15 residues. The germline V gene encodes CDR1 SQVTM and CDR2 ANQGSEA. Trimming removed 2 bases at V and 2 bases at J, with 16 bases between. The CDR3 nucleotides are TGCAGCGTTGAAACAGGGGAGGGGAAGGCCTACGAGCAGTACTTC. The encoded protein is CSVETGEGKAYEQYF.

The chain is built from TRBV7-2 and TRBJ2-5; D may match TRBD1 or TRBD2 (5 bases each). Germline CDR1 is SGHTA and CDR2 is FQGNSA. The CDR3 has 16 residues. Trimming removed 5 bases at V and 3 bases at J, with 19 bases between. The CDR3 reads CASSPDTGTSKETQYF. The CDR3 DNA reads as TGTGCCAGCAGCCCTGACACCGGGACGTCGAAAGAGACCCAGTACTTC.

Turning to this clonotype: No DNA is shown, since the ends of the CDR3 on it are uncertain; the CDR3 is the one TCRdb lists. The V and J genes are TRBV19 and TRBJ1-5; the D call TRBD1 from the table was never checked on the DNA. The CDR3 is made up of 15 amino acids, end residues included. From germline, CDR1 is LNHDA and CDR2 SQIVND (reference sequence). CDR3 amino acids: CASKNWGQGNQPQHF.

In its sample, this clonotype was seen many times. The chain uses TRBV20-1 and TRBJ2-7; 7 bases are a match to TRBD1. Trimming at V came to 3 bases and at J to 5 bases, leaving 13 bases not matched to a gene. This CDR3 is built from 15 residues. The germline CDR1 and CDR2 sequences are DFQATT and SNEGSKA (reference sequence). Here the CDR3 DNA reads TGCAGTGCTAGTGACCTAGACAGGGATACCCACGAGCAGTACTTC. Protein sequence: CSASDLDRDTHEQYF.